This T cell receptor (beta chain) was found in a study of early T cells in non-severe SARS-CoV-2 infection. Overall study: Whole-blood bulk RNA, unsorted, was sequenced, and chains were unpaired. General study results and limits: Clonotype matching in VDJdb favored anti-spike CD8 responses and did not capture private and CD4 specificities.

A note on this clonotype: Its specificity is unknown.

Researchers attached unique molecular identifiers to individual cDNA molecules. One entry per CDR3 protein, called by TCRdb with MiXCR from the 5' RACE reads. Altogether 40,000 to 45,000 distinct CDR3 sequences are present, about 4.9% being singletons, with the ten largest covering approximately 4.8%. The CDR3 totals 15 residues. Trimming cost V 7 bases and J 0 bases, with 13 bases left between them. Per germline, CDR1 MNHEY and CDR2 SVGEGT. This chain uses TRBV6-2 or TRBV6-3 with TRBJ2-4, with D possibly being TRBD1 (5 bases). The source is an adult who was a healthcare worker with PCR-confirmed SARS-CoV-2 infection or an uninfected control (not recorded which). The specimen sequenced was whole blood. The DNA of the CDR3 is TGTGCCAGCACCTTTAGGGGAATAGCCAAAAACATTCAGTACTTC. This codes for CASTFRGIAKNIQYF.